Listed below are T cell receptor beta chains from one sample, sequenced in a study of patients and donors after allogeneic stem cell transplantation. MiXCR, applied by TCRdb to the RT-PCR reads, yields one record per CDR3 protein. The data contain tens of thousands of distinct CDR3 sequences, around 5% of them singletons. Specimen: blood, either unsorted or a sorted T cell fraction (not recorded which). The receptors were gathered from a human donor who was either an allogeneic HSCT recipient or a stem cell or donor lymphocyte infusion donor (not recorded which). It is not recorded whose cells these are; they may come from a transplant donor. Both conserved end residues are part of each CDR3. Fields, in order: J gene, D gene, V gene, CDR3 protein. A D gene is named only where the DNA matches it firmly.

j_call: TRBJ2-7
d_call: -
v_call: TRBV7-3
cdr3_aa: CASSLEQGYEQYF

j_call: TRBJ1-2
d_call: -
v_call: TRBV6-5
cdr3_aa: CASSYDRPPYGYTF

j_call: TRBJ1-5
d_call: -
v_call: TRBV2
cdr3_aa: CASSMSVRKPNSNQPQHF

j_call: TRBJ2-1
d_call: TRBD2
v_call: TRBV28
cdr3_aa: CASSLGLAGGMKQFF

j_call: TRBJ1-5
d_call: -
v_call: TRBV29-1
cdr3_aa: CSVGNYNQPQHF

j_call: TRBJ2-1
d_call: -
v_call: TRBV3-1
cdr3_aa: CASSQGPGGENEQFF

j_call: TRBJ2-1
d_call: -
v_call: TRBV3-1
cdr3_aa: CASSQGLARGGEQFF

j_call: TRBJ1-2
d_call: -
v_call: TRBV27
cdr3_aa: CASSSPSGRSGNGYTF

j_call: TRBJ1-1
d_call: TRBD1
v_call: TRBV10-2
cdr3_aa: CASGTGAEAFF

j_call: TRBJ2-1
d_call: TRBD2
v_call: TRBV28
cdr3_aa: CASALGLAGVRYNEQFF

j_call: TRBJ2-5
d_call: -
v_call: TRBV9
cdr3_aa: CASSPHQGSRETQYF

j_call: TRBJ1-3
d_call: -
v_call: TRBV28
cdr3_aa: CASSLFGEEGYTIYF

j_call: TRBJ2-5
d_call: TRBD1
v_call: TRBV10-1
cdr3_aa: CASSQRGTGMETQYF

j_call: TRBJ1-2
d_call: -
v_call: TRBV20-1
cdr3_aa: CSASGAYGYTF

j_call: TRBJ2-2
d_call: -
v_call: TRBV29-1
cdr3_aa: CSVSRGGTGELFF

j_call: TRBJ2-5
d_call: -
v_call: TRBV5-5
cdr3_aa: CASSGETQYF

j_call: TRBJ2-7
d_call: TRBD1
v_call: TRBV18
cdr3_aa: CASSPGTGGGEQYF

j_call: TRBJ2-5
d_call: -
v_call: TRBV2
cdr3_aa: CASREQVGGQETQYF

j_call: TRBJ2-1
d_call: -
v_call: TRBV5-4
cdr3_aa: CASSWEGEQFF

j_call: TRBJ1-1
d_call: -
v_call: TRBV5-1
cdr3_aa: CASSLDTGSRTFF

j_call: TRBJ1-2
d_call: -
v_call: TRBV3-1
cdr3_aa: CASSQGTVLANYGYTF

j_call: TRBJ1-2
d_call: -
v_call: TRBV24-1
cdr3_aa: CATSDGTKSGYTF

j_call: TRBJ2-4
d_call: TRBD1
v_call: TRBV5-6
cdr3_aa: CASSLRQGGNIQYF

j_call: TRBJ2-5
d_call: -
v_call: TRBV29-1
cdr3_aa: CSAKNTREETQYF

j_call: TRBJ1-6
d_call: -
v_call: TRBV3-1
cdr3_aa: CASSPFLNSPLHF

j_call: TRBJ2-5
d_call: -
v_call: TRBV30
cdr3_aa: CAWSRQVKETQYF

j_call: TRBJ2-3
d_call: TRBD2
v_call: TRBV20-1
cdr3_aa: CSARFTGGPADTQYF